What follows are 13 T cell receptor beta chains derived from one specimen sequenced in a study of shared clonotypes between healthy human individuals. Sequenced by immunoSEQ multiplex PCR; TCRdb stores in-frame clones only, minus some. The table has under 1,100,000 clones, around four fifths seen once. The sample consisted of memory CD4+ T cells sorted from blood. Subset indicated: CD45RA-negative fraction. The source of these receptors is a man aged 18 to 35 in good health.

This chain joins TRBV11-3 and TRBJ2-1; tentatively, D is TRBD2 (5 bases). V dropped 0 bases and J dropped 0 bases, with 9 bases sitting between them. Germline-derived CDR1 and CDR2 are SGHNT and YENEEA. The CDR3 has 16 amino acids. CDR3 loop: CASSLEQRSSYNEQFF. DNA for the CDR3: TGTGCCAGCAGCTTAGAACAGCGGAGCTCCTACAATGAGCAGTTCTTC.

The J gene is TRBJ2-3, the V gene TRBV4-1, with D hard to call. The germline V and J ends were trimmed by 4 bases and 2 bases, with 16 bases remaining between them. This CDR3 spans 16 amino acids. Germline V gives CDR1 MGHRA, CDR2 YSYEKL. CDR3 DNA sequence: TGCGCCAGCAGCCCCCACCTAGTTATCGACACAGATACGCAGTATTTT. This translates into CASSPHLVIDTDTQYF.

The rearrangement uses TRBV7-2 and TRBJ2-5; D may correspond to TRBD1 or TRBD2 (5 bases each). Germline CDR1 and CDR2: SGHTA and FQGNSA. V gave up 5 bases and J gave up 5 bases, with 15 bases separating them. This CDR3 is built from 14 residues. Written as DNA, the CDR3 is TGTGCCAGCAGCAACCGGGGCCAAAGGGAGACCCAGTACTTC. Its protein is CASSNRGQRETQYF.

The chain's CDR3 is CASSGGLGTTDTQYF. The CDR3 coding sequence is TGTGCCAGCAGCGGGGGCCTGGGCACCACAGATACGCAGTATTTT. This sequence joins TRBV5-6 and TRBJ2-3; D possibly corresponds to TRBD1 (6 bases). Trimming stripped 4 bases from V and 2 bases from J, with 14 bases between. CDR3 size: 15 residues. Germline CDR1 reads SGHDT; CDR2 reads YYEEEE.

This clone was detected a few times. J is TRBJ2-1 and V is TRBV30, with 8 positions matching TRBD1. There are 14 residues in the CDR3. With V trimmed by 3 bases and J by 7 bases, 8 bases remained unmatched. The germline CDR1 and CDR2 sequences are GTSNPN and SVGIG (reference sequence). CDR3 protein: CAWRAGTGWNEQFF. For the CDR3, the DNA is TGTGCCTGGAGGGCCGGGACAGGATGGAATGAGCAGTTCTTC.

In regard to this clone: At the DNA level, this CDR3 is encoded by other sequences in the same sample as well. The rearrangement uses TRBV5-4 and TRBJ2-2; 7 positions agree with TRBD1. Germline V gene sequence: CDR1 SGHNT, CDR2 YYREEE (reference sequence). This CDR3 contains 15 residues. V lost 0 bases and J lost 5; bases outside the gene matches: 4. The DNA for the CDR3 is TGTGCCAGCAGCTTGGCAGGGGGACGAACCGGGGAGCTGTTTTTT. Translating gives CASSLAGGRTGELFF. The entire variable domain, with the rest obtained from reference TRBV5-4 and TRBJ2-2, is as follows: ETGVTQSPTHLIKTRGQQVTLRCSSQSGHNTVSWYQQALGQGPQFIFQYYREEENGRGNFPPRFSGLQFPNYSSELNVNALELDDSALYLCASSLAGGRTGELFFGEGSRLTVL.

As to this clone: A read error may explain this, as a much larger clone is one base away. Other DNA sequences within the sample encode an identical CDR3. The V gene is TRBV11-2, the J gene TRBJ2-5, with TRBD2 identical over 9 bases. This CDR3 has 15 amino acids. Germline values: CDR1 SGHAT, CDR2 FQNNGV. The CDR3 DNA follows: TGTGCCAGCAGCTTAAGTAGCGGGAGCGGTGAGACCCAATACTTC. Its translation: CASSLSSGSGETQYF.

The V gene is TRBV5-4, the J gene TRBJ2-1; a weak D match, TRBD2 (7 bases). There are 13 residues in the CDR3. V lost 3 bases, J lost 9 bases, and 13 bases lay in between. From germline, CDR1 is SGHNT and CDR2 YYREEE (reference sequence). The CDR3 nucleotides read TGTGCCAGCAGCTCAGAGGGAGGGGGTGAGCAGTTCTTC. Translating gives CASSSEGGGEQFF.

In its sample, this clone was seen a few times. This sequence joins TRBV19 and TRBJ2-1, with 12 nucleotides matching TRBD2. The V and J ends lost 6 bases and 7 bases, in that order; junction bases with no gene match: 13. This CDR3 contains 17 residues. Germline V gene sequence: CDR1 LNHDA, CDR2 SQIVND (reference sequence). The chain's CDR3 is CASRLARLAGDLNEQFF. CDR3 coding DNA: TGTGCCAGTAGATTGGCCCGACTAGCGGGAGATCTTAATGAGCAGTTCTTC. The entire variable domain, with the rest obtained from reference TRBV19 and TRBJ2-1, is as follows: DGGITQSPKYLFRKEGQNVTLSCEQNLNHDAMYWYRQDPGQGLRLIYYSQIVNDFQKGDIAEGYSVSREKKESFPLTVTSAQKNPTAFYLCASRLARLAGDLNEQFFGPGTRLTVL.

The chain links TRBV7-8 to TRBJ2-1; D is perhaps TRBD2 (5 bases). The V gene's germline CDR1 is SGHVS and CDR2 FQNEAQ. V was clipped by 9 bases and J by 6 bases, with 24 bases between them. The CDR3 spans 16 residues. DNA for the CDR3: TGTGCCAGTTCCCAGGCCGTGGCGGGCACCTCCAATGAGCAGTTCTTC. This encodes CASSQAVAGTSNEQFF.

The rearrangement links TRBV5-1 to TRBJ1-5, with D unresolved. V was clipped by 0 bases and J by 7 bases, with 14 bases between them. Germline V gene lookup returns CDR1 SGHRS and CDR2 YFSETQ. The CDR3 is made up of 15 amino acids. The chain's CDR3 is CASSLAGNNFQPQHF. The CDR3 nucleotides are TGCGCCAGCAGCTTGGCCGGAAACAATTTCCAGCCCCAGCATTTT. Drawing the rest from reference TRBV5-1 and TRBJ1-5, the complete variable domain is KAGVTQTPRYLIKTRGQQVTLSCSPISGHRSVSWYQQTPGQGLQFLFEYFSETQRNKGNFPGRFSGRQFSNSRSEMNVSTLELGDSALYLCASSLAGNNFQPQHFGDGTRLSIL.

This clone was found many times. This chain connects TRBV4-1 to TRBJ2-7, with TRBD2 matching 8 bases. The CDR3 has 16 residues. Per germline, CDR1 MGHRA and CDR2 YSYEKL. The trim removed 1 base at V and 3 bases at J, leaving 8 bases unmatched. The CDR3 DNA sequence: TGCGCCAGCAGCCAAGTCCGGCCTAGCGGGCTCTACGAGCAGTACTTC. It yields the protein CASSQVRPSGLYEQYF.

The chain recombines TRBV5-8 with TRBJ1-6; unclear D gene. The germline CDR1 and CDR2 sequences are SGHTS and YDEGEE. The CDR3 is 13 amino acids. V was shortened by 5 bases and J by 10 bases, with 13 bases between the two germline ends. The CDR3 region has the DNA TGTGCCAGCAGGGGAGAGGGCAGGTCACCCCTCCACTTT. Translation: CASRGEGRSPLHF.